The clone carrying this T cell receptor beta chain was seen at least ten times. These data belong to a study of T cells in Graves' hyperthyroidism and ophthalmopathy. Study-level background: Peripheral blood was drawn at first diagnosis, prior to all treatment.

Patients showing uncontrolled infection, other autoimmune disease, pregnancy or lactation were ineligible. It was RNA transcripts that yielded the amplified TCR beta CDR3 regions. The study used the HTBI primer set for a first-round RT-PCR of the TCR CDR3. TCRdb fed the multiplex PCR reads into MiXCR, producing one record per CDR3 protein. The sample has roughly 720,000 distinct CDR3 sequences; 15% to 20% are singletons. V was clipped by 6 bases and J by 6 bases; unmatched bases: 9. This CDR3 is built from 15 residues. CDR1 is SNHLY, CDR2 FYNNEI, per germline. The gene calls are TRBV2 and TRBJ1-5, with TRBD1 matching 9 bases. The sequence was obtained from a man in his forties or fifties with Graves' hyperthyroidism. Sequencing was performed on blood. CDR3 in DNA: TGTGCCAGCAGGAATTACAGGGGGCAGGCTCAGCCCCAGCATTTT. Translating gives CASRNYRGQAQPQHF.